Shown below are 29 T cell receptor beta chains from a single sample sequenced in a study of cytotoxic CD8 clonotypes in ibrutinib-treated CLL. Clones were read by immunoSEQ multiplex PCR, and TCRdb kept only the in-frame ones, dropping some. The sample consists of approximately 210,000 clones, about 72% of them appearing once. Sequences were derived from PBMCs, sampled after 24 months of ibrutinib treatment. The receptors were sampled from a human donor with chronic lymphocytic leukemia.

This clone appeared once. The J gene is TRBJ2-2, the V gene TRBV27, with 7 bases fitting TRBD1. This CDR3 has 16 amino acids. V lost 3 bases, J lost 4 bases, and 8 bases stayed unmatched. In germline, CDR1 is MNHEY, CDR2 SMNVEV (reference sequence). The CDR3 DNA follows: TGTGCCAGCAGTTTTAAACAGGGGATTGGCACCGGGGAGCTGTTTTTT. This translates into CASSFKQGIGTGELFF.

The rearrangement uses TRBV5-1 and TRBJ2-2, with a weak D call TRBD1 (6 bases). This CDR3 region has 17 residues. Trimming removed 6 bases at V and 4 bases at J, with 22 bases between. CDR1 SGHRS and CDR2 YFSETQ come from the germline V gene. This chain's CDR3 is CASTYRGLQGLTGELFF. The CDR3 DNA reads as TGCGCCAGCACCTACCGAGGTCTTCAGGGGCTCACCGGGGAGCTGTTTTTT.

The chain employs TRBV19 and TRBJ1-1; maybe TRBD1 (6 bases). Germline V lookup: CDR1 LNHDA, CDR2 SQIVND (reference sequence). Trimming removed 8 bases at V and 5 bases at J, with 15 bases between. The CDR3 extends over 13 amino acids. CDR3 nucleotides: TGTGCCAGTTCAGGGGTGCTGTTGACTGAAGCTTTCTTT. This codes for CASSGVLLTEAFF. Complete variable domain (other parts from reference TRBV19 and TRBJ1-1): DGGITQSPKYLFRKEGQNVTLSCEQNLNHDAMYWYRQDPGQGLRLIYYSQIVNDFQKGDIAEGYSVSREKKESFPLTVTSAQKNPTAFYLCASSGVLLTEAFFGQGTRLTVV.

The chain links TRBV2 to TRBJ1-5, with D perhaps TRBD1 (6 bases). CDR3 length equals 11 residues. Germline V gene sequence: CDR1 SNHLY, CDR2 FYNNEI. V was pared by 10 bases and J by 5 bases, with 9 bases between. For the CDR3, the DNA is TGTGCCACGGGGGCGGATCAGCCCCAGCATTTT. It codes for CATGADQPQHF.

This chain uses TRBV2 with TRBJ1-3; D perhaps matches TRBD1 (5 bases). This CDR3 spans 12 amino acids. With 8 bases removed from V and 7 bases from J, the gap between germline ends came to 12 bases. Germline CDR1 SNHLY, CDR2 FYNNEI. CDR3 nucleotides: TGTGCCAGCCACAGGTTCGAGAACACCATATATTTT. Translating it yields CASHRFENTIYF.

This clone was seen more than once but under ten times. The rearrangement joins TRBV2 to TRBJ2-7, with D hard to call. The V end was cut by 8 bases, the J end by 5 bases, with 7 bases between. Looked up from germline, CDR1 is SNHLY and CDR2 is FYNNEI. CDR3 length equals 10 residues. The CDR3 loop reads CASEMDEQYF. DNA for the CDR3: TGTGCCAGCGAAATGGACGAGCAGTACTTC.

Comment on this clone: At the DNA level, this CDR3 is encoded by other sequences in the same sample as well. The chain recombines TRBV6-5 with TRBJ2-7; D ambiguous. V was pared by 4 bases and J by 0 bases, with 4 bases between. Looked up from germline, CDR1 is MNHEY and CDR2 is SVGAGI. The CDR3 sequence is 12 residues long. The CDR3 region has the DNA TGTGCCAGCAGTTTCAGCTCCTACGAGCAGTACTTC. It is translated as CASSFSSYEQYF.

Only a few counts were recorded for this clone. The gene calls are TRBV4-2 and TRBJ2-7; no clear D. CDR1 LGHNA and CDR2 YNFKEQ come from the germline V gene. The CDR3 has 14 amino acids. The ends were cut back, 1 base at V and 2 bases at J, with 9 bases in the middle. The CDR3 protein is CASSQGTVTYEQYF. The CDR3 DNA is TGTGCCAGCAGCCAAGGGACGGTGACCTACGAGCAGTACTTC.

A few counts support this clone. The chain carries TRBV7-2 and TRBJ1-2; TRBD1 aligns across 9 bases. The CDR3 has 16 amino acids. Germline loops: CDR1 SGHTA, CDR2 FQGNSA. Trimming at V came to 0 bases and at J to 8 bases, leaving 10 bases not matched to a gene. The CDR3 DNA is TGTGCCAGCAGCTTAGCCTATACCGGGACAGGGAGCGGCTACACCTTC. Translated, it gives CASSLAYTGTGSGYTF.

The CDR3 region is CASSQGTVYNEQFF. CDR3 in DNA: TGTGCCAGCAGCCAAGGGACAGTCTACAATGAGCAGTTCTTC. The chain is built from TRBV11-3 and TRBJ2-1; 7 bases map to TRBD1. V lost 5 bases to trimming and J lost 3 bases; unmatched junction nucleotides: 4. The CDR3 extends over 14 amino acids. In germline, CDR1 is SGHNT, CDR2 YENEEA.

The CDR3 loop reads CASSEAGRPYGYTF. The CDR3 DNA reads as TGTGCCAGCAGTGAGGCAGGGAGGCCCTATGGCTACACCTTC. The J gene is TRBJ1-2, the V gene TRBV2, with D perhaps TRBD1 (5 bases). V lost 3 bases and J lost 4, with 12 bases in between. The germline CDR1 and CDR2 sequences are SNHLY and FYNNEI. The CDR3 length is 14 residues.

The chain recombines TRBV7-2 with TRBJ2-5; no definite D call. This CDR3 is 13 amino acids long. Germline V gene lookup returns CDR1 SGHTA and CDR2 FQGNSA. The V and J ends lost 5 bases and 4 bases respectively, with 11 bases between them. The CDR3 here is CASSRPVGETQYF. DNA for the CDR3: TGTGCCAGCAGCCGACCGGTGGGAGAGACCCAGTACTTC.

This clone has more than one count but fewer than ten. The chain recombines TRBV4-2 with TRBJ1-1, with 10 bases that match TRBD1. There are 16 residues in the CDR3. Germline loops: CDR1 LGHNA, CDR2 YNFKEQ. V gave up 0 bases and J gave up 4 bases; unmatched junction bases: 5. CDR3: CASSQEGTGAGTEAFF. As DNA, the CDR3 is TGTGCCAGCAGCCAAGAAGGGACAGGGGCAGGCACTGAAGCTTTCTTT.

The J gene is TRBJ2-2, the V gene TRBV12-5, with D possibly TRBD2 on 7 matching bases. CDR3 length: 16 amino acids. Germline V gene data show CDR1 as LGHNT and CDR2 as FRNRAP. V dropped 2 bases and J dropped 7 bases, with 17 bases sitting between them. The CDR3 nucleotides are TGTGCTAGTGGTTTGCCCCCGAGGGGGGGCGGCGGGGAGCTGTTTTTT. Translation: CASGLPPRGGGGELFF.

The chain links TRBV2 to TRBJ1-2; TRBD1 aligns across 7 bases. The CDR3 consists of 14 residues. The V gene end was trimmed by 6 bases and the J gene end by 6 bases; junction bases not matched to a gene: 10. The germline CDR1 and CDR2 sequences are SNHLY and FYNNEI. The CDR3 region is CASRTGTGADGYTF. The CDR3 coding sequence is TGTGCCAGCAGGACCGGAACAGGGGCGGATGGCTACACCTTC. Looking up the rest from reference TRBV2 and TRBJ1-2 gives the full variable domain: EPEVTQTPSHQVTQMGQEVILRCVPISNHLYFYWYRQILGQKVEFLVSFYNNEISEKSEIFDDQFSVERPDGSNFTLKIRSTKLEDSAMYFCASRTGTGADGYTFGSGTRLTVV.

This clone showed up just once. The chain is built from TRBV9 and TRBJ2-7; the match to TRBD2 covers 8 bases. V lost 4 bases and J lost 5; bases outside the gene matches: 2. Germline CDR1 reads SGDLS; CDR2 reads YYNGEE. The CDR3 runs to 12 residues. The DNA for the CDR3 is TGTGCCAGCAGCCCGGGGGGGAACGAGCAGTACTTC. Encoded protein: CASSPGGNEQYF.

This clone was seen just once. V gene TRBV18 combines with J gene TRBJ1-1; no firm D call. The CDR3 loop spans 14 amino acids. Trimming cost V 3 bases and J 10 bases, with 18 bases left between them. Germline V lookup: CDR1 KGHSH, CDR2 LQKENI. CDR3 bases: TGTGCCAGCTCACCCCTTGAACAGATAGCTAGAGCTTTCTTT. Encoded protein: CASSPLEQIARAFF.

The V call is TRBV7-6, the J call TRBJ2-1, with 7 bases aligning to TRBD2. The junction had 10 bases not matched to a gene; V was cut back by 1 base and J by 1 base. Germline lookup yields CDR1 SGHVS and CDR2 FNYEAQ. The CDR3 runs 18 residues. The CDR3 is CASSLEPGRAVSYNEQFF. CDR3 coding DNA: TGTGCCAGCAGCTTAGAGCCAGGGAGGGCCGTTTCCTACAATGAGCAGTTCTTC.

This clone was counted a single time. The rearrangement uses TRBV29-1 and TRBJ2-2; 10 bases fit TRBD1. Germline assignment: CDR1 SQVTM and CDR2 ANQGSEA. V gave up 5 bases and J gave up 5 bases; unmatched junction bases: 8. The CDR3 loop spans 15 amino acids. The CDR3 spells CSVSPGQGRTGELFF. The CDR3 DNA is TGCAGCGTTTCACCGGGACAGGGGCGAACCGGGGAGCTGTTTTTT.

This clone appeared a few times. The chain joins TRBV9 to TRBJ2-5, with 9 bases matching TRBD2. In germline, CDR1 is SGDLS, CDR2 YYNGEE. With V trimmed by 0 bases and J by 4 bases, 4 bases remained unmatched. There are 15 residues in the CDR3. This CDR3 reads CASSVVAGVTETQYF. CDR3 nucleotides: TGTGCCAGCAGCGTAGTAGCGGGAGTTACAGAGACCCAGTACTTC.

The chain carries TRBV30 and TRBJ1-5; perhaps TRBD1 as D (5 bases). V lost 1 base, J lost 2 bases, and 9 bases lay in between. There are 14 residues in the CDR3. CDR1 and CDR2 from the germline V gene are GTSNPN and SVGIG (reference sequence). Here the CDR3 reads CAWSGQGGNQPQHF. Written as DNA, the CDR3 is TGTGCCTGGAGTGGTCAGGGCGGCAATCAGCCCCAGCATTTT.

The J gene is TRBJ2-1, the V gene TRBV7-9; D gene uncertain. Between the trimmed V and J ends, which lost 0 bases and 3 bases, there was a span of 9 bases. There are 15 residues in the CDR3. From germline, CDR1 is SEHNR and CDR2 FQNEAQ (reference sequence). CDR3 residues: CASSLAGPLYNEQFF. CDR3 sequence (DNA): TGTGCCAGCAGCTTAGCGGGCCCTCTCTACAATGAGCAGTTCTTC. The entire variable domain, with the rest obtained from reference TRBV7-9 and TRBJ2-1, is as follows: DTGVSQNPRHKITKRGQNVTFRCDPISEHNRLYWYRQTLGQGPEFLTYFQNEAQLEKSRLLSDRFSAERPKGSFSTLEIQRTEQGDSAMYLCASSLAGPLYNEQFFGPGTRLTVL.

The chain has TRBV11-2 and TRBJ2-2; tentatively, D is TRBD2 (6 bases). This CDR3 is 15 amino acids long. The germline CDR1 and CDR2 sequences are SGHAT and FQNNGV. Trimming pared 8 bases from V and 7 bases from J, leaving 20 bases between. CDR3 DNA: TGTGCCAGCCGCATTAGGAGGGCCTTTGGCGGGGAGCTGTTTTTT. Translation: CASRIRRAFGGELFF. Full variable domain (rest looked up from reference TRBV11-2 and TRBJ2-2): EAGVAQSPRYKIIEKRQSVAFWCNPISGHATLYWYQQILGQGPKLLIQFQNNGVVDDSQLPKDRFSAERLKGVDSTLKIQPAKLEDSAVYLCASRIRRAFGGELFFGEGSRLTVL.

V is TRBV18 and J is TRBJ1-1; weak D call: TRBD1 (6 bases). In germline, CDR1 is KGHSH, CDR2 LQKENI. Trimming left V 4 bases short and J 5 bases short, with 11 bases between. This CDR3 contains 13 residues. CDR3 in amino acids: CASSREGGTEAFF. In DNA form, the CDR3 reads TGTGCCAGCTCACGCGAAGGGGGGACTGAAGCTTTCTTT.

The chain carries TRBV7-9 and TRBJ2-1, with D perhaps matching TRBD2 (6 bases). This CDR3 comprises 15 residues. Trimming removed 6 bases at V and 4 bases at J, with 16 bases between. Germline-derived CDR1 and CDR2 are SEHNR and FQNEAQ (reference sequence). CDR3 sequence (DNA): TGTGCCAGCAGGGGGAGGCTAGCGCAATACAATGAGCAGTTCTTC. Translated: CASRGRLAQYNEQFF. The full variable domain, completed using reference TRBV7-9 and TRBJ2-1, is DTGVSQNPRHKITKRGQNVTFRCDPISEHNRLYWYRQTLGQGPEFLTYFQNEAQLEKSRLLSDRFSAERPKGSFSTLEIQRTEQGDSAMYLCASRGRLAQYNEQFFGPGTRLTVL.

V usage is TRBV7-2 and J usage is TRBJ1-2; unclear D gene. The CDR3 has 10 residues. The germline CDR1 and CDR2 sequences are SGHTA and FQGNSA. V lost 6 bases and J 8 bases, leaving 7 bases between the germline ends. The CDR3 DNA follows: TGTGCCAGCAGTGAAAAGGGCTACACCTTC. Translation: CASSEKGYTF.

V usage is TRBV19 and J usage is TRBJ2-6; D might be TRBD2 (6 bases). The CDR3 sequence is 17 residues long. Trimming stripped 1 base from V and 5 bases from J, with 15 bases between. CDR1 is LNHDA, CDR2 SQIVND, per germline (reference sequence). CDR3 coding DNA: TGTGCCAGTAGTATAGGACGACTAGTCCTCAGGGCCAACGTCCTGACTTTC. Its translation is CASSIGRLVLRANVLTF.

In its sample, this clone was seen once. The chain combines TRBV4-1 with TRBJ2-7; no clear D gene. V was cut by 0 bases and J by 0 bases, with 6 bases left in between. The length of the CDR3 is 14 residues. The germline CDR1 and CDR2 sequences are MGHRA and YSYEKL. The CDR3 sequence: CASSQDFVSYEQYF. CDR3 DNA: TGCGCCAGCAGCCAAGATTTTGTCTCCTACGAGCAGTACTTC.

The chain employs TRBV28 and TRBJ2-3; unclear D gene. Looked up from germline, CDR1 is MDHEN and CDR2 is SYDVKM. This CDR3 has 11 residues. The germline V and J ends were trimmed by 8 bases and 1 base, with 4 bases remaining between them. For the CDR3, the DNA is TGTGCCAGCGTCCGCACAGATACGCAGTATTTT. This codes for CASVRTDTQYF.